The entry that follows covers one TCR beta chain sequence. The target antigen is unknown. This record comes from a study of T cell repertoires in cytomegalovirus infection. The overall study: Indicated by public TCR beta signatures were CMV infection and matching HLA type.

CDR1 is LNHDA, CDR2 SQIVND, per germline (reference sequence). CDR3 length equals 12 residues. Germline trimming cut 10 bases from V and 7 bases from J; bases unmatched to any gene: 7. TCRdb re-analysed the reads in MiXCR, keeping a single row per CDR3 protein. The sample holds around 500,000 distinct CDR3 sequences, about 44% seen once. The TCR was taken from a human donor in good health (CMV status not recorded). Some clones in this sample may be carry-over from other donors' samples. The specimen comprised cultured PBMCs, sampled from culture after CMV antigen stimulation. This rearrangement joins TRBV19 to TRBJ2-1; 7 bases agree with TRBD2. Written as DNA, the CDR3 is TGTGCCACCGGAGGGACTATAAATGAGCAGTTCTTC. It is translated as CATGGTINEQFF.